The 20 T cell receptor beta chains below all came from one sample that was sequenced in a study of blood T cell repertoires in COVID-19. TCRdb's table, derived via immunoSEQ multiplex PCR, lists solely in-frame clones and lacks some. The profile shows 150,000 to 200,000 clones, approximately 87% of them singletons. The sequencing sample was made of peripheral blood. The receptors come from a man aged 18 to 29 with active or convalescent COVID-19.

V gene TRBV19 combines with J gene TRBJ2-3, with 7 bases lining up with TRBD1. The junction had 4 bases not matched to a gene; V was cut back by 6 bases and J by 4 bases. Germline assignment: CDR1 LNHDA and CDR2 SQIVND (reference sequence). This CDR3 is built from 13 residues. The CDR3 region is CASSDRAADTQYF. The CDR3 DNA sequence: TGTGCCAGTAGCGACAGGGCGGCAGATACGCAGTATTTT.

The V gene is TRBV11-3, the J gene TRBJ1-2; 9 bases line up with TRBD1. V was clipped by 3 bases and J by 7 bases; unmatched bases: 6. Germline V gene data show CDR1 as SGHNT and CDR2 as YENEEA. The CDR3 extends over 14 amino acids. CDR3 protein: CASSFLGQGTGYTF. CDR3 DNA: TGTGCCAGCAGCTTCCTGGGACAGGGCACTGGCTACACCTTC.

CDR3 DNA sequence: TGTGCCAGCACCGAGGCGACTAGCGGAAACAATGAGCAGTTCTTC. The encoded protein is CASTEATSGNNEQFF. The V gene is TRBV2, the J gene TRBJ2-1; 9 bases match TRBD2. With 7 bases clipped from V and 5 bases from J, the junction kept 9 bases outside the gene matches. The CDR3 length is 15 residues. Germline loops: CDR1 SNHLY, CDR2 FYNNEI.

The CDR3 region is CASSLGVPSSPLHF. The CDR3 region has the DNA TGTGCCAGCAGCTTGGGAGTCCCGAGTTCACCCCTCCACTTT. The J gene is TRBJ1-6, the V gene TRBV5-4; unclear D gene. The CDR3 spans 14 residues. Trimming took 0 bases from V and 9 from J, leaving 10 bases between them. The germline CDR1 and CDR2 sequences are SGHNT and YYREEE (reference sequence). Supplemented by reference TRBV5-4 and TRBJ1-6, the full variable domain reads ETGVTQSPTHLIKTRGQQVTLRCSSQSGHNTVSWYQQALGQGPQFIFQYYREEENGRGNFPPRFSGLQFPNYSSELNVNALELDDSALYLCASSLGVPSSPLHFGNGTRLTVT.

This chain links TRBV28 with TRBJ1-3; perhaps TRBD1 as D (6 bases). Germline V gives CDR1 MDHEN, CDR2 SYDVKM. The V end lost 3 bases, the J end lost 6 bases, and 12 bases lay between the germline ends. The CDR3 contains 14 residues. The CDR3, as DNA: TGTGCCAGCAGTTTGGCCAGGGGATCAAACACCATATATTTT. Translating it yields CASSLARGSNTIYF.

This chain connects TRBV12-3 or TRBV12-4 to TRBJ1-2; no reliable D call. The CDR3 is 11 residues long. Trimming took off 9 bases at V and 8 bases at J, with 13 bases between the two ends. CDR3 coding DNA: TGTGCCAGGCTGACACCTCGGGGCTACACCTTC. Translation: CARLTPRGYTF.

V gene TRBV5-1 combines with J gene TRBJ2-7; 15 nucleotides line up with TRBD2. Trimming at V came to 3 bases and at J to 0 bases, leaving 7 bases not matched to a gene. The CDR3 totals 18 residues. The V gene's germline CDR1 is SGHRS and CDR2 YFSETQ. In DNA form, the CDR3 reads TGCGCCAGCAGCTATGGAGGGACTAGCGGGGGGAGCTCCTACGAGCAGTACGTC. Encoded protein: CASSYGGTSGGSSYEQYV.

This chain uses TRBV18 with TRBJ1-4; D remains unclear. Between the trimmed V and J ends, which lost 3 bases and 8 bases, there was a span of 10 bases. The CDR3 spans 13 residues. Germline values: CDR1 KGHSH, CDR2 LQKENI. The CDR3 DNA sequence: TGTGCCAGCTCACCGGCAGCGGACGAAAAACTGTTTTTT. It is translated as CASSPAADEKLFF.

J is TRBJ1-1 and V is TRBV14, with 8 bases that match TRBD1. CDR1 and CDR2 (germline): SGHDN, FVKESK. Trimming took 4 bases from V and 8 from J; bases not matched to a gene: 6. The CDR3 length is 13 residues. The CDR3 region is CASSLSQGEEAFF. The CDR3 DNA sequence: TGTGCCAGCAGCCTGTCACAGGGGGAGGAAGCTTTCTTT.

The V and J genes are TRBV12-3 or TRBV12-4 and TRBJ1-1; D is undetermined. CDR3 length: 13 amino acids. V was cut by 3 bases and J by 4 bases, with 9 bases left in between. For the CDR3, the DNA is TGTGCCAGCAGTTTTATCTTATTCACTGAAGCTTTCTTT. This gives the protein CASSFILFTEAFF.

This rearrangement joins TRBV10-3 to TRBJ1-6; D possibly corresponds to TRBD1 (5 bases). The CDR3 covers 15 residues. V shed 4 bases and J shed 9 bases, with 16 bases lying between them. CDR1 is ENHRY and CDR2 is SYGVKD in the germline V gene. CDR3 residues: CAISGDSQYGSPLHF. The CDR3 DNA sequence: TGTGCCATCAGTGGGGACTCCCAATACGGTTCACCCCTCCACTTT.

This clone was seen a single time. The J gene is TRBJ1-4, the V gene TRBV18; the D gene is possibly TRBD1 (6 bases). Trimming pared 5 bases from V and 0 bases from J, leaving 16 bases between. The CDR3 runs to 17 residues. The V gene's germline CDR1 is KGHSH and CDR2 LQKENI. CDR3 bases: TGTGCCAGCTCAGCCCGACAGGTCCTCGCAACTAATGAAAAACTGTTTTTT. It encodes CASSARQVLATNEKLFF. Full variable domain (outside the CDR3, taken from reference TRBV18 and TRBJ1-4): NAGVMQNPRHLVRRRGQEARLRCSPMKGHSHVYWYRQLPEEGLKFMVYLQKENIIDESGMPKERFSAEFPKEGPSILRIQQVVRGDSAAYFCASSARQVLATNEKLFFGSGTQLSVL.

The chain links TRBV5-5 to TRBJ1-1; D is unclear. The length of the CDR3 is 13 residues. Between the trimmed V and J ends, which lost 6 bases and 1 base, there was a span of 10 bases. Germline lookup yields CDR1 SGHKS and CDR2 YYEKEE (reference sequence). CDR3 DNA: TGTGCCAGCATCGGAGGACCGAACACTGAAGCTTTCTTT. Translating gives CASIGGPNTEAFF.

This chain links TRBV29-1 with TRBJ2-1; 11 bases line up with TRBD2. This CDR3 region has 15 residues. The junction had 6 bases not matched to a gene; V was cut back by 5 bases and J by 3 bases. The germline gives CDR1 SQVTM, CDR2 ANQGSEA. The CDR3 nucleotides read TGCAGCGTTTACCGACTAGCGGGGCGCTACAATGAGCAGTTCTTC. Its translation: CSVYRLAGRYNEQFF.

The chain joins TRBV28 to TRBJ1-5; weak D call: TRBD1 (5 bases). Germline lookup yields CDR1 MDHEN and CDR2 SYDVKM. The CDR3 has 16 amino acids. V was cut by 0 bases and J by 1 base, with 10 bases left in between. Here the CDR3 reads CASSLWVGGSNQPQHF. For the CDR3, the DNA is TGTGCCAGCAGTTTATGGGTCGGGGGGAGCAATCAGCCCCAGCATTTT.

The J gene is TRBJ2-5, the V gene TRBV6-5; 7 nucleotides match TRBD1. Germline V CDR1 and CDR2: MNHEY, SVGAGI. The trim removed 4 bases at V and 5 bases at J, leaving 13 bases unmatched. The CDR3 totals 16 residues. The CDR3 here is CASSSLRDSGDETQYF. CDR3 sequence (DNA): TGTGCCAGCAGTTCCCTCCGGGACAGTGGGGACGAGACCCAGTACTTC.

The sample holds a few counts of this clone. The chain joins TRBV7-9 to TRBJ1-2; a possible D gene is TRBD1 (5 bases). Germline loops: CDR1 SEHNR, CDR2 FQNEAQ (reference sequence). The germline V and J ends were trimmed by 2 bases and 7 bases, with 11 bases remaining between them. The CDR3 is made up of 13 amino acids. Here the CDR3 reads CASSLPNGGGYTF. CDR3 DNA: TGTGCCAGCAGCTTACCGAACGGGGGTGGCTACACCTTC.

The chain uses TRBV2 and TRBJ1-2; a weak D match, TRBD1 (6 bases). Germline assignment: CDR1 SNHLY and CDR2 FYNNEI. The length of the CDR3 is 13 residues. Deletions cut 3 bases from V and 7 bases from J, with 12 bases between. Here the CDR3 DNA reads TGTGCCAGCAGTGAGGAGCAGGGGACTGGCTACACCTTC. It is translated as CASSEEQGTGYTF.

This rearrangement joins TRBV11-2 to TRBJ2-5; the match to TRBD2 covers 9 bases. The CDR3 length is 17 residues. The germline CDR1 and CDR2 sequences are SGHAT and FQNNGV. V lost 2 bases and J lost 4; bases outside the gene matches: 11. The CDR3 sequence is CASSLNIAGAGGETQYF. The CDR3 coding sequence is TGTGCCAGCAGCTTAAATATAGCGGGAGCCGGGGGAGAGACCCAGTACTTC.

The chain has TRBV6-2 or TRBV6-3 and TRBJ1-5; 7 bases fit TRBD1. The V gene end was trimmed by 5 bases and the J gene end by 6 bases; junction bases not matched to a gene: 7. The CDR3 runs 14 residues. Germline lookup yields CDR1 MNHEY and CDR2 SVGEGT. The CDR3 region is CASSTGQILQPQHF. The DNA for the CDR3 is TGTGCCAGCAGTACGGGACAGATCCTTCAGCCCCAGCATTTT.